A single sample gave rise to the 9 T cell receptor beta chains below, sequenced in a study of blood T cell repertoires in COVID-19. The method was immunoSEQ multiplex PCR; TCRdb's version includes in-frame clones alone and lacks a portion of them. The sample lists 150,000 to 200,000 clones, 65% to 80% occurring once. Sequencing was performed on PBMCs or T cells enriched from blood (not recorded which). Receptors were obtained from a woman aged 50 to 60 with acute COVID-19.

This clone occurred a few times. The gene calls are TRBV6-5 and TRBJ2-1, with TRBD2 matching over 11 bases. V trimming: 6 bases; J trimming: 4 bases; junction bases outside the gene matches: 5. CDR1 is MNHEY and CDR2 is SVGAGI in the germline V gene. The CDR3 is made up of 15 amino acids. The CDR3 nucleotides are TGTGCCAGCAGCACCGGGACTAGCGGTTACAATGAGCAGTTCTTC. Its protein product is CASSTGTSGYNEQFF.

The chain employs TRBV7-9 and TRBJ1-2, with TRBD1 as a possible D gene (5 bases). CDR1 SEHNR and CDR2 FQNEAQ come from the germline V gene (reference sequence). There are 16 residues in the CDR3. Trimming took 5 bases from V and 4 from J, leaving 20 bases between them. CDR3 residues: CASSRTRGGDGYGYTF. The CDR3 coding sequence is TGTGCCAGCAGCCGCACCCGTGGCGGGGACGGCTATGGCTACACCTTC.

This chain joins TRBV28 and TRBJ1-3, with D possibly being TRBD1 (5 bases). The germline CDR1 and CDR2 sequences are MDHEN and SYDVKM. The CDR3 length is 14 residues. Trimming took 7 bases from V and 1 from J, leaving 11 bases between them. The CDR3 reads CASTDGGSGNTIYF. Written as DNA, the CDR3 is TGTGCCAGCACCGATGGGGGGTCTGGAAACACCATATATTTT.

V is TRBV11-2 and J is TRBJ2-6; 12 nucleotides align to TRBD2. This CDR3 has 18 residues. Germline loops: CDR1 SGHAT, CDR2 FQNNGV. V lost 4 bases and J lost 1; bases outside the gene matches: 5. The CDR3: CASSSLAGGPSGANVLTF. CDR3 nucleotide sequence: TGTGCCAGCAGCTCACTAGCGGGGGGACCTTCTGGGGCCAACGTCCTGACTTTC.

The chain uses TRBV19 and TRBJ1-1; TRBD1 matches 7 bases. Trimming removed 9 bases from V and 0 bases from J; junction bases left unmatched: 7. Germline V gene data show CDR1 as LNHDA and CDR2 as SQIVND (reference sequence). CDR3 size: 14 residues. CDR3 sequence reads: CASCPTGVNTEAFF. The CDR3 DNA is TGTGCCAGCTGCCCCACAGGGGTGAACACTGAAGCTTTCTTT.

The rearrangement uses TRBV24-1 and TRBJ2-2; the D gene is possibly TRBD1 (6 bases). The CDR3 loop spans 16 amino acids. The V gene lost 2 bases and the J gene lost 2 bases, with 11 bases spanning the gap. The V gene's germline CDR1 is KGHDR and CDR2 SFDVKD. The CDR3 DNA reads TGTGCCACCAGTGATTCAGGGACACCTAACACCGGGGAGCTGTTTTTT. It is translated as CATSDSGTPNTGELFF.

The chain links TRBV18 to TRBJ1-1; possibly TRBD1 for D (5 bases). The length of the CDR3 is 15 residues. V lost 0 bases and J lost 4, with 12 bases in between. From germline, CDR1 is KGHSH and CDR2 LQKENI. The CDR3 DNA is TGTGCCAGCTCACCACCCACGGGGGGAGGCACTGAAGCTTTCTTT. It translates to CASSPPTGGGTEAFF.

This chain uses TRBV5-1 with TRBJ1-4, with D possibly matching TRBD1 (6 bases). Per the germline V gene, CDR1 is SGHRS and CDR2 is YFSETQ. CDR3 length: 15 amino acids. V was cut by 4 bases and J by 7 bases, with 17 bases left in between. The CDR3 DNA reads TGCGCCAGCAGCCTGGCTGGGGGCGGGGGTGAAAAACTGTTTTTT. It translates to CASSLAGGGGEKLFF.

The CDR3 nucleotides are TGTGCCAGTAGCAGACTAGCGGGGAGGCGAGAGACCCAGTACTTC. It is translated as CASSRLAGRRETQYF. V gene TRBV19 combines with J gene TRBJ2-5; the match to TRBD2 covers 11 bases. V was pared by 6 bases and J by 4 bases, with 7 bases of the junction left unmatched. This CDR3 region has 15 residues. The V gene's germline CDR1 is LNHDA and CDR2 SQIVND (reference sequence).